This TCR beta chain appears in the sequencing data of a study of blood T cell repertoires in COVID-19. At the level of the study: The cDNA or gDNA used as material had been derived from T cells, B-cell-depleted T cells, or PBMCs.

Sequencing was performed with immunoSEQ multiplex PCR; in TCRdb, only in-frame clones are kept and a portion is missing. In the table there are about 140,000 clones, around 79% of which are singletons. Clinical history reported by participants formed the basis on which cohorts were assigned. Recovered participants had two consecutive negative NP/OP PCR tests, healthcare professional clearance, or symptom resolution. A few counts support this clone. The clonotype was recovered from a woman in her 50s who had recovered from COVID-19. The sequencing sample was made of PBMCs or T cells enriched from blood (not recorded which).

As DNA, the CDR3 is TGTGCCAGCGGAGAAACACCCGACAGAAACACTGAAGCTTTCTTT. Its protein is CASGETPDRNTEAFF. This chain uses TRBV28 with TRBJ1-1; D is possibly TRBD1 (5 bases). This CDR3 is built from 15 residues. V dropped 8 bases and J dropped 2 bases, with 18 bases sitting between them. Germline CDR1 MDHEN, CDR2 SYDVKM.